A selection of T cell receptor beta chains follows, all from one sample in a study of blood T cell repertoires in COVID-19. The data were produced by immunoSEQ multiplex PCR, yet TCRdb's version contains in-frame clones alone and is incomplete. The table lists roughly 45,000 clones, roughly 87% of them singletons, with roughly 14% in the top ten. Sample: peripheral blood. Receptor source: a man aged 60 to 69 with active COVID-19. Both conserved end residues are part of each CDR3. D genes are given only for firm matches. A clone size is listed for some rows: how often the clone was seen (once, few, many), or a class if it is expanded.

>.|TRBJ2-5|TRBV4-1|14|TRBD1
CASSQQGASETQYF
TGCGCCAGCAGCCAACAGGGGGCGTCTGAGACCCAGTACTTC
>.|TRBJ2-3|TRBV6-6|16|TRBD2
CASSYGASGGADTQYF
TGTGCCAGCAGTTACGGGGCTAGCGGGGGAGCAGATACGCAGTATTTT
>.|TRBJ2-7|TRBV14|13|.
CASSQDRGYEQYF
TGTGCCAGCAGCCAAGATCGGGGCTACGAGCAGTACTTC
>.|TRBJ1-1|TRBV19|13|TRBD1
CASSMDREEVAFF
TGTGCCAGTAGTATGGACAGGGAGGAGGTAGCTTTCTTT
>.|TRBJ2-5|TRBV19|16|TRBD1
CASSILTGTGKETQYF
TGTGCCAGTAGTATTCTGACCGGGACAGGGAAAGAGACCCAGTACTTC
>.|TRBJ1-4|TRBV2|15|TRBD1
CASRPAGTGFEKLFF
TGTGCCAGCAGACCCGCCGGGACAGGGTTTGAAAAACTGTTTTTT
>.|TRBJ1-2|TRBV29-1|14|TRBD1
CSVGGTGAHYGYTF
TGCAGCGTTGGGGGGACAGGGGCCCACTATGGCTACACCTTC
>.|TRBJ2-6|TRBV7-8|18|TRBD1
CASSISVTGGGGANVLTF
TGTGCCAGCAGCATCAGTGTGACAGGGGGCGGTGGGGCCAACGTCCTGACTTTC
>.|TRBJ1-5|TRBV19|14|.
CASSQQGGNQPQHF
TGTGCCAGTAGTCAACAGGGAGGCAATCAGCCCCAGCATTTT
>.|TRBJ2-3|TRBV6-5|14|TRBD1
CASNGQGASDTQYF
TGTGCCAGCAACGGACAGGGGGCTTCAGATACGCAGTATTTT
>once|TRBJ2-7|TRBV7-2|18|TRBD2
CASSASGLSRPVSYEQYF
TGTGCCAGCAGCGCTAGCGGCTTATCTAGGCCCGTCTCCTACGAGCAGTACTTC
>.|TRBJ2-6|TRBV19|16|TRBD1
CASSTNRGRGANVLTF
TGTGCCAGTAGTACTAACAGGGGGCGTGGGGCCAACGTCCTGACTTTC
>.|TRBJ1-2|TRBV11-2|12|.
CASRPVGGGYTF
TGTGCCAGCCGCCCGGTGGGGGGGGGCTACACCTTC
>.|TRBJ1-2|TRBV12-3/TRBV12-4|11|.
CASSLGAGYTF
TGTGCCAGCAGTTTAGGGGCTGGCTACACCTTC
>once|TRBJ2-5|TRBV28|15|TRBD1
CASSAQATGAETQYF
TGTGCCAGCAGCGCACAAGCGACAGGGGCAGAGACCCAGTACTTC
>.|TRBJ1-2|TRBV6-1|18|TRBD1
CASSARPGTGGSGYGYTF
TGTGCCAGCAGTGCGAGACCCGGGACAGGGGGAAGTGGCTATGGCTACACCTTC
>.|TRBJ2-5|TRBV28|15|TRBD2
CASSHPYRGGETQYF
TGTGCCAGCAGTCACCCATACCGGGGGGGGGAGACCCAGTACTTC
>.|TRBJ2-3|TRBV6-2/TRBV6-3|15|TRBD2
CASGQIGGSTDTQYF
TGTGCCAGCGGCCAAATCGGGGGGAGCACAGATACGCAGTATTTT
>once|TRBJ1-1|TRBV28|15|TRBD1
CASSLLTGGEGEAFF
TGTGCCAGCAGTTTATTGACAGGGGGAGAGGGTGAAGCTTTCTTT
>few|TRBJ2-6|TRBV7-3|16|TRBD1
CASSRPGQSGANVLTF
TGTGCCAGCAGCCGACCGGGACAGTCTGGGGCCAACGTCCTGACTTTC
>.|TRBJ2-7|TRBV30|15|TRBD2
CAWMRTSGRYYEQYF
TGTGCCTGGATGAGGACTAGCGGTCGCTACTACGAGCAGTACTTC
>.|TRBJ2-7|TRBV28|12|.
CASRRSSYEQYF
TGTGCCAGCAGGCGAAGCTCCTACGAGCAGTACTTC
>.|TRBJ1-6|TRBV5-1|13|.
CASSRDLGSPLHF
TGCGCCAGCAGCCGCGACTTGGGTTCACCCCTCCACTTT
>once|TRBJ2-5|TRBV3-1/TRBV3-2|16|TRBD1
CASSQVGTGVGETQYF
TGTGCCAGCAGCCAAGTAGGGACAGGGGTGGGGGAGACCCAGTACTTC
>.|TRBJ2-1|TRBV7-2|13|TRBD2
CATATSGYNEQFF
TGTGCCACCGCGACTAGCGGGTACAATGAGCAGTTCTTC
>.|TRBJ1-2|TRBV3-1/TRBV3-2|14|.
CASSLRPGDYGYTF
TGTGCCAGCAGCCTCAGGCCGGGGGACTATGGCTACACCTTC
>.|TRBJ2-1|TRBV15|15|TRBD2
CATSREAGVYNEQFF
TGTGCCACCAGCAGAGAGGCGGGGGTCTACAATGAGCAGTTCTTC
>.|TRBJ2-1|TRBV3-1/TRBV3-2|16|TRBD2
CASSHPGGLVHNEQFF
TGTGCCAGCAGCCACCCCGGGGGACTAGTGCACAATGAGCAGTTCTTC
>.|TRBJ2-5|TRBV4-2|14|TRBD2
CASSPPGGLETQYF
TGTGCCAGCAGCCCCCCGGGGGGGTTGGAGACCCAGTACTTC
>.|TRBJ1-1|TRBV18|15|TRBD1
CASSPETGPSTEAFF
TGTGCCAGCTCACCCGAGACAGGGCCGAGCACTGAAGCTTTCTTT
>.|TRBJ1-4|TRBV15|13|.
CATSRDLLEKLFF
TGTGCCACCAGCAGAGATCTCCTTGAAAAACTGTTTTTT
>.|TRBJ1-2|TRBV14|12|.
CASSQEAYGYTF
TGTGCCAGCAGCCAAGAAGCCTATGGCTACACCTTC
>once|TRBJ2-3|TRBV7-2|15|.
CASSAVNPSTDTQYF
TGTGCCAGCAGCGCGGTCAATCCAAGCACAGATACGCAGTATTTT
>.|TRBJ2-7|TRBV9|14|.
CASSGGGGRDEQYF
TGTGCCAGCAGCGGAGGCGGGGGCAGAGACGAGCAGTACTTC
>once|TRBJ1-3|TRBV9|15|TRBD1
CASSVDWTGRNTIYF
TGTGCCAGCAGCGTAGACTGGACAGGGAGGAACACCATATATTTT
>.|TRBJ2-5|TRBV6-5|15|TRBD2
CASSPYTGGQRTQYF
TGTGCCAGCAGTCCCTATACGGGGGGGCAAAGGACCCAGTACTTC
>.|TRBJ2-4|TRBV12-5|15|TRBD2
CASVAGGPVKNIQYF
TGTGCTAGTGTAGCGGGGGGGCCGGTCAAAAACATTCAGTACTTC
>.|TRBJ2-7|TRBV10-2|14|TRBD2
CASSISGSKGEQYF
TGCGCCAGCAGTATTAGCGGGAGTAAGGGCGAGCAGTACTTC
>.|TRBJ2-7|TRBV19|15|TRBD1
CASSVSGTGPYEQYF
TGTGCCAGTAGTGTATCCGGGACAGGCCCCTACGAGCAGTACTTC
>once|TRBJ1-3|TRBV7-2|15|.
CASGHGPDSGNTIYF
TGTGCCAGCGGCCATGGGCCCGACTCTGGAAACACCATATATTTT
>.|TRBJ1-1|TRBV11-1|13|.
CASSREEDTEAFF
TGTGCCAGCAGCAGAGAGGAAGACACTGAAGCTTTCTTT
>few|TRBJ1-5|TRBV30|15|TRBD1
CAWSGLRTGNQPQHF
TGTGCCTGGAGTGGCCTCCGGACAGGTAATCAGCCCCAGCATTTT
>.|TRBJ1-1|TRBV19|12|.
CASTEAGARAFF
TGTGCCAGTACCGAGGCGGGGGCTCGAGCTTTCTTT
>few|TRBJ1-3|TRBV28|16|.
CASSLTGLRSGNTIYF
TGTGCCAGCAGTTTAACGGGACTCCGCTCTGGAAACACCATATATTTT
>.|TRBJ2-5|TRBV7-2|14|.
CASSLDYSQETQYF
TGTGCCAGCAGCCTGGACTACTCCCAAGAGACCCAGTACTTC
>.|TRBJ2-7|TRBV5-1|14|.
CASSRGPSSDEQYF
TGCGCCAGCAGCAGGGGTCCAAGCTCCGACGAGCAGTACTTC
>.|TRBJ1-1|TRBV7-9|15|.
CASSPRTAMNTEAFF
TGTGCCAGCAGCCCAAGGACAGCAATGAACACTGAAGCTTTCTTT
>.|TRBJ1-1|TRBV5-1|15|.
CASSFSGNANTEAFF
TGCGCCAGCAGCTTCTCGGGGAATGCCAACACTGAAGCTTTCTTT
>.|TRBJ1-1|TRBV5-1|14|TRBD1
CASSSGTANTEAFF
TGCGCCAGCAGCTCTGGGACAGCTAACACTGAAGCTTTCTTT
>many|TRBJ1-4|TRBV7-9|14|.
CASSPGRGGEKLFF
TGTGCCAGCAGCCCCGGTCGGGGTGGCGAAAAACTGTTTTTT
>.|TRBJ2-5|TRBV5-1|14|TRBD1
CASGKGQGEETQYF
TGCGCCAGCGGCAAAGGACAGGGCGAAGAGACCCAGTACTTC
>.|TRBJ2-7|TRBV9|14|.
CASSVGQGPYEQYF
TGTGCCAGCAGCGTGGGGCAGGGGCCATACGAGCAGTACTTC
>.|TRBJ2-1|TRBV5-1|14|.
CASSSSSQGNEQFF
TGCGCCAGCAGCTCCTCCTCCCAGGGCAATGAGCAGTTCTTC
>.|TRBJ1-2|TRBV7-8|16|.
CASSLARWGGAGGYTF
TGTGCCAGCAGCTTAGCTCGGTGGGGGGGCGCGGGAGGCTACACCTTC
>.|TRBJ1-2|TRBV19|13|.
CASSMSRAQVYTF
TGTGCCAGTAGTATGTCCAGGGCCCAAGTATACACCTTC
>.|TRBJ2-7|TRBV6-2/TRBV6-3|14|TRBD1
CASSYGTGASEQYF
TGTGCCAGCAGTTACGGGACAGGGGCCTCCGAGCAGTACTTC
>.|TRBJ2-7|TRBV5-1|15|TRBD1
CASSLGTGGPYEQYF
TGCGCCAGCAGCTTGGGGACAGGGGGCCCCTACGAGCAGTACTTC
>.|TRBJ1-3|TRBV15|16|.
CATSLKLGAVGNTIYF
TGTGCCACCAGCCTCAAATTGGGGGCGGTTGGAAACACCATATATTTT
>.|TRBJ2-5|TRBV11-2|15|TRBD2
CASSPRLAGEETQYF
TGTGCCAGCAGCCCCCGACTAGCGGGGGAAGAGACCCAGTACTTC
>few|TRBJ2-5|TRBV4-1|18|TRBD2
CASSPGLAGGTRKETQYF
TGCGCCAGCAGCCCAGGACTAGCGGGAGGGACACGGAAAGAGACCCAGTACTTC